These 32 T cell receptor beta chains came from one sample sequenced in a study of glioma-infiltrating T cells. Amplification of TCR alpha and beta CDR3 regions from RNA used iRepertoire nested multiplex PCR. In TCRdb, the multiplex PCR reads were re-called with MiXCR into one record per CDR3 protein. Of around 43,000 distinct CDR3 sequences in the sample, approximately 20% were seen once. Sample: glioma tissue, nonneoplastic brain tissue, or PBMCs (not recorded which). The receptors were sampled from a human donor with low-grade glioma or glioblastoma, undergoing nonglioma brain surgery, or in good health (not recorded which).

This clonotype was seen a single time. A much larger clone sits a single nucleotide away, making a read error possible. The chain links TRBV7-6 to TRBJ2-1, with D perhaps TRBD2 (5 bases). Germline assignment: CDR1 SGHVS and CDR2 FNYEAQ. The CDR3 is made up of 14 amino acids. CDR3 region: CASSLISGNNEQFF. DNA for the CDR3: TGTGCTAGCAGCTTGATAAGCGGTAACAATGAGCAGTTCTTC.

V usage is TRBV5-5 and J usage is TRBJ1-5; a possible D gene is TRBD1 (5 bases). The V end was cut by 4 bases, the J end by 5 bases, with 16 bases between. Per germline, CDR1 SGHKS and CDR2 YYEKEE (reference sequence). The CDR3 extends over 15 amino acids. Here the CDR3 reads CASSINPQGDQPQHF. As DNA, the CDR3 is TGTGCCAGCAGCATTAACCCCCAGGGAGATCAGCCCCAGCATTTT.

This clonotype is medium-sized. The V and J genes are TRBV28 and TRBJ1-1; tentative D call: TRBD1 (6 bases). CDR3 size: 15 residues. V lost 6 bases to trimming and J lost 1 base, with 15 bases between them. Germline V gene data show CDR1 as MDHEN and CDR2 as SYDVKM. The CDR3 bases are TGTGCCAGCAGCACCCACAGGGACCAGAACACTGAAGCTTTCTTT. The encoded protein is CASSTHRDQNTEAFF.

The chain links TRBV12-3 or TRBV12-4 to TRBJ2-1; the D gene is possibly TRBD1 (5 bases). Between the trimmed V and J ends, which lost 6 bases and 5 bases, there was a span of 17 bases. The CDR3 has 15 residues. The CDR3 sequence: CASSVGWGRNNEQFF. CDR3 bases: TGTGCCAGCAGCGTAGGGTGGGGCAGGAACAATGAGCAGTTCTTC.

This clonotype was seen a few times. The chain recombines TRBV19 with TRBJ2-7; TRBD1 agrees at 7 bases. CDR1 and CDR2 from the germline V gene are LNHDA and SQIVND (reference sequence). The CDR3 is 15 amino acids. The trim removed 3 bases at V and 2 bases at J, leaving 7 bases unmatched. CDR3 DNA: TGTGCCAGTAGTATTTATCGGGACAGAGCCTACGAGCAGTACTTC. Its translation is CASSIYRDRAYEQYF.

This clonotype was detected ten times or more. The rearrangement uses TRBV6-1 and TRBJ2-3, with 9 bases lining up with TRBD2. The CDR3 sequence is 14 residues long. Trimming at V came to 5 bases and at J to 5 bases, leaving 5 bases not matched to a gene. Per germline, CDR1 MNHNS and CDR2 SASEGT. The CDR3 here is CASSLAGEKDTQYF. In DNA, the CDR3 is TGTGCCAGCAGTTTAGCGGGAGAGAAAGATACGCAGTATTTT.

Ten or more counts support this clonotype. The chain carries TRBV20-1 and TRBJ2-3, with D perhaps TRBD2 (6 bases). The CDR3 has 12 residues. V was cut by 8 bases and J by 13 bases, with 22 bases left in between. From germline, CDR1 is DFQATT and CDR2 SNEGSKA (reference sequence). CDR3 DNA: TGCAGTCCGATGGTGGTAGCGGATACTGAGTATTTT. Translating gives CSPMVVADTEYF.

In its sample, this clonotype was seen a few times. The gene calls are TRBV14 and TRBJ2-5, with D maybe TRBD1 (6 bases). Between the trimmed V and J ends, which lost 7 bases and 5 bases, there was a span of 14 bases. The CDR3 length is 13 residues. The germline V gene has CDR1 SGHDN and CDR2 FVKESK. The CDR3 DNA sequence: TGTGCCAGCAAGTTGTCAGGGGTGGAGACCCAGTACTTC. Translation gives CASKLSGVETQYF.

In its sample, this clonotype was seen many times. This likely comes from a read error, as the CDR3 has no conserved phenylalanine or tryptophan at its end. The rearrangement links TRBV24-1 to TRBJ1-5, with 7 nucleotides matching TRBD1. V lost 10 bases and J lost 5; bases outside the gene matches: 10. CDR1 is KGHDR and CDR2 is SFDVKD in the germline V gene. The CDR3 length is 14 residues. The CDR3 sequence is CATGGDSPDQPQHL. CDR3 DNA: TGTGCCACGGGAGGGGACAGCCCCGATCAGCCCCAGCATCTT.

This clonotype occurred many times. This chain uses TRBV9 with TRBJ1-1; 7 nucleotides agree with TRBD1. From germline, CDR1 is SGDLS and CDR2 YYNGEE. The CDR3 sequence is 15 residues long. V trimming: 3 bases; J trimming: 2 bases; junction bases outside the gene matches: 7. CDR3 in DNA: TGTGCCAGCAGCGCCCCAGGGGGAGCCAACACTGAAGCTTTCTTT. Translation: CASSAPGGANTEAFF. The whole variable domain, filled in from reference TRBV9 and TRBJ1-1, reads DSGVTQTPKHLITATGQRVTLRCSPRSGDLSVYWYQQSLDQGLQFLIQYYNGEERAKGNILERFSAQQFPDLHSELNLSSLELGDSALYFCASSAPGGANTEAFFGQGTRLTVV.

This rearrangement joins TRBV9 to TRBJ1-3; perhaps TRBD1 as D (5 bases). There are 14 residues in the CDR3. V was shortened by 2 bases and J by 6 bases, with 12 bases between the two germline ends. CDR1 is SGDLS, CDR2 YYNGEE, per germline. CDR3 residues: CASSVDGDENTIYF. The CDR3 region has the DNA TGTGCCAGCAGCGTCGACGGGGACGAAAACACCATATATTTT.

This clonotype has at least ten counts. The chain uses TRBV2 and TRBJ1-1; no definite D call. The CDR3 contains 14 residues. Germline assignment: CDR1 SNHLY and CDR2 FYNNEI. With 3 bases removed from V and 1 base from J, the gap between germline ends came to 9 bases. Here the CDR3 DNA reads TGTGCCAGCAGTGACGGGTACTCGAACACTGAAGCTTTCTTT. This gives the protein CASSDGYSNTEAFF.

The chain carries TRBV4-3 and TRBJ2-7; perhaps D is TRBD1 or TRBD2 (5 bases each). CDR1 LGHNA and CDR2 YSLEER come from the germline V gene. The CDR3 runs 14 residues. The CDR3 DNA follows: TGCGTTAGCAGCCACCGGGACGATACCTACGAGCAGTACTTC. Translation: CVSSHRDDTYEQYF.

The rearrangement uses TRBV6-2 or TRBV6-3 and TRBJ2-3; 11 nucleotides align to TRBD2. The CDR3 runs 16 residues. The V gene's germline CDR1 is MNHEY and CDR2 SVGEGT. The trim removed 6 bases at V and 6 bases at J, leaving 11 bases unmatched. The CDR3 protein is CASRLLSGGAADTQYF. The CDR3 DNA is TGTGCCAGCAGACTACTTAGCGGGGGGGCCGCTGATACGCAGTATTTT.

Turning to this clonotype: Being one base from a much bigger clone, this may be a read error. The chain carries TRBV18 and TRBJ2-5; D unclear. Deletions cut 5 bases from V and 3 bases from J, with 10 bases between. CDR3 length: 13 residues. Germline-derived CDR1 and CDR2 are KGHSH and LQKENI. The DNA for the CDR3 is TGTGCCAGCTCAGGGAACAGCGAAGAGACCCAGTACTTC. Amino acid sequence: CASSGNSEETQYF.

In this sample, this clonotype turned up many times. The chain recombines TRBV7-9 with TRBJ2-1; D call uncertain. CDR1 is SEHNR and CDR2 is FQNEAQ in the germline V gene (reference sequence). V shed 2 bases and J shed 9 bases, with 11 bases lying between them. This CDR3 has 13 residues. CDR3 sequence (DNA): TGTGCCAGCAGCTTACTCCAGGCCCGTGAGCAGTTCTTC. Its translation is CASSLLQAREQFF.

This clonotype ranks as medium-sized. The chain uses TRBV6-1 and TRBJ2-3; no definite D call. Trimming shortened V by 11 bases and J by 6 bases, and 21 bases separated the two germline ends. This CDR3 has 14 residues. CDR1 and CDR2 from the germline V gene are MNHNS and SASEGT. Here the CDR3 reads CAGKLGQGPDTQYF. The CDR3 DNA sequence: TGTGCCGGCAAACTGGGCCAAGGGCCGGATACGCAGTATTTT.

This clonotype has a count of ten or more. The chain carries TRBV6-6 and TRBJ2-7; D is ambiguous. Germline assignment: CDR1 MNHNY and CDR2 SVGAGI (reference sequence). The CDR3 is 14 amino acids. Between the trimmed V and J ends, which lost 2 bases and 3 bases, there was a span of 11 bases. Here the CDR3 DNA reads TGTGCCAGCAGTTACGACTCCTCCATCTACGAGCAGTACTTC. Residues: CASSYDSSIYEQYF.

Points on this clonotype: A much larger clone sits a single nucleotide away, making a read error possible. J is TRBJ2-7 and V is TRBV3-1, with D tentatively TRBD1 (6 bases). V was shortened by 5 bases and J by 2 bases, with 19 bases between the two germline ends. This CDR3 spans 16 amino acids. Germline CDR1 and CDR2: LGHDT and YNNKEL (reference sequence). Here the CDR3 reads CASSVTSDRSPYEQYF. CDR3 DNA sequence: TGTGCCAGCAGCGTGACCTCGGACAGAAGCCCCTACGAGCAGTACTTC.

This clonotype appeared many times. This chain links TRBV5-1 with TRBJ2-5; tentatively, D is TRBD1 (5 bases). Trimming pared 1 base from V and 4 bases from J, leaving 14 bases between. Germline lookup yields CDR1 SGHRS and CDR2 YFSETQ. The CDR3 totals 15 residues. The CDR3 region is CASSLYGAERETQYF. DNA of the CDR3: TGCGCCAGCAGCTTGTATGGGGCAGAACGAGAGACCCAGTACTTC.

Relative to its sample, this clonotype is medium-sized. The rearrangement uses TRBV6-1 and TRBJ2-1; maybe TRBD1 (5 bases). CDR3 size: 18 residues. Between the trimmed V and J ends, which lost 4 bases and 5 bases, there was a span of 24 bases. The V gene's germline CDR1 is MNHNS and CDR2 SASEGT. The CDR3 nucleotides read TGTGCCAGCAGTGTTGAGCCACTCCAGACCCTGGGGCACAATGAGCAGTTCTTC. It translates to CASSVEPLQTLGHNEQFF.

This clonotype has ten or more counts. The V call is TRBV7-9, the J call TRBJ2-1; 8 positions match TRBD1. V shed 4 bases, J shed 3 bases, and the junction held 5 bases outside the gene matches. Germline assignment: CDR1 SEHNR and CDR2 FQNEAQ (reference sequence). The CDR3 runs to 15 residues. In nucleotides, the CDR3 is TGTGCCAGCAGCTACAAGGGACAGGTCTACAATGAGCAGTTCTTC. Protein product: CASSYKGQVYNEQFF.

This clonotype was seen many times. The chain joins TRBV6-1 to TRBJ2-3; the D call may be TRBD1 or TRBD2 (5 bases each). CDR3 length: 15 residues. CDR1 is MNHNS and CDR2 is SASEGT in the germline V gene. V was cut by 6 bases and J by 5 bases, with 18 bases left in between. Here the CDR3 DNA reads TGTGCCAGCAGGCCGGGACGGCCACCGAGAGATACGCAGTATTTT. Translation: CASRPGRPPRDTQYF.

As for this clonotype: A junction boundary mismatches the germline segment, possibly from a read error. The V and J genes are TRBV12-3 or TRBV12-4 and TRBJ2-7; no clear D. The CDR3 consists of 14 residues. The CDR3: CTSSVAGNPYEQYF. CDR3 DNA: TGTACCAGCAGCGTGGCAGGTAATCCCTACGAGCAGTACTTC.

This clonotype was detected many times. The chain combines TRBV28 with TRBJ2-7, with D possibly TRBD1 on 5 matching bases. The CDR3 has 14 residues. Trimming took 3 bases from V and 2 from J, leaving 11 bases between them. Per germline, CDR1 MDHEN and CDR2 SYDVKM. The CDR3 DNA reads as TGTGCCAGCAGTTTTCACGACAGAGCCTACGAGCAGTACTTC. This encodes CASSFHDRAYEQYF. Together with reference TRBV28 and TRBJ2-7, the CDR3 gives the full variable domain: DVKVTQSSRYLVKRTGEKVFLECVQDMDHENMFWYRQDPGLGLRLIYFSYDVKMKEKGDIPEGYSVSREKKERFSLILESASTNQTSMYLCASSFHDRAYEQYFGPGTRLTVT.

This clonotype was counted ten times or more. J is TRBJ2-3 and V is TRBV20-1; D is unclear. Germline CDR1 reads DFQATT; CDR2 reads SNEGSKA (reference sequence). This CDR3 is 13 amino acids long. V was clipped by 8 bases and J by 6 bases, with 18 bases between them. DNA of the CDR3: TGCAGTTCTTTTGCCGACCTCCCGGATACGCAGTATTTT. Protein product: CSSFADLPDTQYF.

This clonotype was counted many times. The chain links TRBV6-1 to TRBJ2-2, with 10 bases matching TRBD1. The CDR3 is 15 residues long. V gave up 7 bases and J gave up 4 bases; unmatched junction bases: 6. CDR1 is MNHNS, CDR2 SASEGT, per germline. CDR3: CASTRGTGVTGELFF. DNA for the CDR3: TGTGCCAGCACTCGTGGGACAGGGGTCACCGGGGAGCTGTTTTTT.

This clonotype was detected many times. The chain carries TRBV2 and TRBJ1-2; TRBD1 matches 10 bases. The V and J ends lost 4 bases and 7 bases, in that order; junction bases with no gene match: 12. Germline CDR1 and CDR2: SNHLY and FYNNEI. The CDR3 sequence is 16 residues long. The chain's CDR3 is CASSGGTGAQWSGYTF. CDR3 in DNA: TGTGCCAGCAGTGGTGGGACAGGGGCCCAATGGAGTGGCTACACCTTC.

As to this clonotype: A read error may be the cause here, since a much bigger clone is one base away. The chain is built from TRBV11-1 and TRBJ2-7; D not resolved. The CDR3 extends over 12 amino acids. V gave up 5 bases and J gave up 2 bases, with 7 bases separating them. Germline V gene data show CDR1 as SGHAT and CDR2 as FQDESV (reference sequence). Here the CDR3 DNA reads TGTGCCAGCAGCCTAACAACCTACGAGCAGTACTTC. Translating gives CASSLTTYEQYF.

This clonotype turned up a few times. The genes are TRBV5-1 and TRBJ2-1, with D maybe TRBD2 (5 bases). Between the trimmed V and J ends, which lost 5 bases and 9 bases, there was a span of 21 bases. In germline, CDR1 is SGHRS, CDR2 YFSETQ. This CDR3 comprises 15 residues. CDR3 residues: CASSEGSSLSGEQFF. Here the CDR3 DNA reads TGCGCCAGCAGTGAGGGTTCATCTTTGAGCGGTGAGCAGTTCTTC. Full variable domain (missing parts from reference TRBV5-1 and TRBJ2-1): KAGVTQTPRYLIKTRGQQVTLSCSPISGHRSVSWYQQTPGQGLQFLFEYFSETQRNKGNFPGRFSGRQFSNSRSEMNVSTLELGDSALYLCASSEGSSLSGEQFFGPGTRLTVL.

By frequency in the sample, this clonotype is medium-sized (0.01 to 0.1%). V and J are TRBV27 and TRBJ2-5; 7 bases fit TRBD1. After removal of 0 bases from V and 5 bases from J, the junction contained 3 bases not matched to a gene. This CDR3 spans 14 amino acids. The germline V gene has CDR1 MNHEY and CDR2 SMNVEV (reference sequence). CDR3 bases: TGTGCCAGCAGTTTATCTGACAGGGCTGAGACCCAGTACTTC. It codes for CASSLSDRAETQYF.

This clonotype occurred many times. The CDR3 nucleotides are TGTGCCAGCAGCCGGGGGACAGAAGCCTACGAGCAGTACTTC. Translation gives CASSRGTEAYEQYF. V is TRBV3-1 and J is TRBJ2-7, with 7 nucleotides matching TRBD1. The CDR3 length is 14 residues. The germline V gene encodes CDR1 LGHDT and CDR2 YNNKEL (reference sequence). The J segment lost 2 bases and the V segment lost 4 bases, leaving 5 bases of the junction unmatched.